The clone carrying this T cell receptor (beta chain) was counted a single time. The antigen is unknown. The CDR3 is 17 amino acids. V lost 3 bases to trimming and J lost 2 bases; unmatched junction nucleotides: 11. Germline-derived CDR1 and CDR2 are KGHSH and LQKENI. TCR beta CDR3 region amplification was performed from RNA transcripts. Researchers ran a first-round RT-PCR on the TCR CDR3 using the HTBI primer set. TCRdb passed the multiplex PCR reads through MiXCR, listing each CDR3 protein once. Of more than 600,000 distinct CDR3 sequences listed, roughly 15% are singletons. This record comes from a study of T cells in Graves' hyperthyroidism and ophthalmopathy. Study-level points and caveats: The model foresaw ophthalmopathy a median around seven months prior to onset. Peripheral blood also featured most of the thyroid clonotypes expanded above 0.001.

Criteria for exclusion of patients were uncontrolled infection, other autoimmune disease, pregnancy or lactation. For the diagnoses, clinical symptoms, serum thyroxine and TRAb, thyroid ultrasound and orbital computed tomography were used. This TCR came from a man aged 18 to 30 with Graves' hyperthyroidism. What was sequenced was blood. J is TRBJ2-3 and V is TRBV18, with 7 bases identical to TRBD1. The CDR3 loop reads CASSPPQGLAHTDTQYF. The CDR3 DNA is TGTGCCAGCTCACCTCCACAGGGGCTAGCTCACACAGATACGCAGTATTTT.